Listed below are T cell receptor beta chains from one sample, sequenced in a study of a mutant IDH1 vaccine in newly diagnosed glioma. Measured with immunoSEQ multiplex PCR; TCRdb has only the in-frame clones, and not every one. The sample holds about 83,000 clones, over 75% seen once. Their antigen targets remain unknown. The sequences come from PBMCs, collected from a glioma patient whose treatment included an IDH1 peptide vaccine. These receptors were collected from a woman aged 45 to 65 with glioma. Both conserved end residues are part of each CDR3. The order of the fields is V gene, J gene, D gene, clone size, CDR3 DNA, CDR3 protein. A D gene is named only where the DNA matches it firmly. The size of a clone is reported for some rows only, either as once, few or many, or as a class for expanded clones.

TRBV6-1	TRBJ2-7	-	-	TGTGCCAGCAGTGATGGGGGGACGGGGTACTACGAGCAGTACTTC	CASSDGGTGYYEQYF
TRBV11-2	TRBJ2-1	-	-	TGTGCCAGCAGCTTGAGCCGGGACGATGAGCAGTTCTTC	CASSLSRDDEQFF
TRBV6-5	TRBJ1-2	TRBD1	-	TGTGCCAGCAGCCACCGGGACAGGGGCGGCTACACCTTC	CASSHRDRGGYTF
TRBV7-2	TRBJ2-3	-	-	TGTGCCAGCAGCTTAGATCGTCGCCAGCCCCAGGATACGCAGTATTTT	CASSLDRRQPQDTQYF
TRBV7-9	TRBJ1-3	TRBD1	once	TGTGCCAGCAGATCAAAGGGGGCAGCTCTGCGTTCTGGAAACACCATATATTTT	CASRSKGAALRSGNTIYF
TRBV28	TRBJ1-1	-	-	TGTGCCAGCAGTTTGCACCGCAGGACCATGAACACTGAAGCTTTCTTT	CASSLHRRTMNTEAFF
TRBV28	TRBJ2-1	TRBD2	-	TGTGCCAGCCGCGGACTAGCGGGACGTAACTACAATGAGCAGTTCTTC	CASRGLAGRNYNEQFF
TRBV5-1	TRBJ2-1	-	-	TGCGCCAGCAGTAAGCGGACCAGCTCCTACAATGAGCAGTTCTTC	CASSKRTSSYNEQFF
TRBV5-4	TRBJ1-1	TRBD1	-	TGTGCCAGCAGCTTGGCCGGGACAGGGAGGGCTGAAGCTTTCTTT	CASSLAGTGRAEAFF
TRBV6-6	TRBJ1-1	TRBD1	-	TGTGCCAGCAGGTCGGGACAGGGAGGAACTGAAGCTTTCTTT	CASRSGQGGTEAFF
TRBV10-1	TRBJ2-1	-	-	TGCGCCAGCAGCAACAGGGCGTACAATGAGCAGTTCTTC	CASSNRAYNEQFF
TRBV6-1	TRBJ2-6	-	-	TGTGCCAGCAGTGAAGTTGCTGGGGCCAACGTCCTGACTTTC	CASSEVAGANVLTF
TRBV5-5	TRBJ1-2	-	-	TGTGCCAGCACCCTGGGGTCTCCCAACTATGGCTACACCTTC	CASTLGSPNYGYTF
TRBV7-9	TRBJ2-1	-	-	TGTGCCAGCAGTTCCACGGTCCCGAATGAGCAGTTCTTC	CASSSTVPNEQFF
TRBV5-5	TRBJ2-5	-	-	TGTGCCAGCAGCTTGCGCAGGGGAAACCAAGAGACCCAGTACTTC	CASSLRRGNQETQYF
TRBV9	TRBJ2-2	-	-	TGTGCCAGCAGAAGCCGAGGGGGAGACACCGGGGAGCTGTTTTTT	CASRSRGGDTGELFF
TRBV29-1	TRBJ1-2	-	few	TGCAGCACAGACGGGAAATACTATGGCTACACCTTC	CSTDGKYYGYTF
TRBV30	TRBJ2-5	-	-	TGTGCCTGGACCGAGGGAGGCCAAGAGACCCAGTACTTC	CAWTEGGQETQYF
TRBV23-1	TRBJ2-1	-	-	TGCGCCAGCACCTCACTAGAGAGTGAGCAGTTCTTC	CASTSLESEQFF
TRBV9	TRBJ1-1	-	-	TGTGCCAGCAGCCCCCGGGAAGGGACCATGAAAGCTTTCTTT	CASSPREGTMKAFF
TRBV5-1	TRBJ1-1	-	-	TGCGCCAGCAGCTTGGCGGGCAGGGAGGACACTGAAGCTTTCTTT	CASSLAGREDTEAFF
TRBV15	TRBJ2-2	-	-	TGTGCCACCAGCAGGACCCCCGGACAGCTAACCGGGGAGCTGTTTTTT	CATSRTPGQLTGELFF
TRBV28	TRBJ1-1	-	-	TGTGCCAGCAGTTTTCGGGTGAACACTGAAGCTTTCTTT	CASSFRVNTEAFF
TRBV6-6	TRBJ2-7	-	-	TGTGCCAGCACATCCTCTCAGACAGAGGCCTACGAGCAGTACTTC	CASTSSQTEAYEQYF
TRBV6-5	TRBJ1-1	-	once	TGTGCCAGCAGTTACTCGAGCTGGGGGGGAGCTTTCTTT	CASSYSSWGGAFF
TRBV7-9	TRBJ2-7	-	-	TGTGCCAGCAGGGGGACCGGGAGCTCCTACGAGCAGTACTTC	CASRGTGSSYEQYF
TRBV6-1	TRBJ2-7	TRBD1	-	TGTGCCAGCAGCCGAGGACAGGGGATCCACGAGCAGTACTTC	CASSRGQGIHEQYF
TRBV4-1	TRBJ2-2	TRBD2	-	TGCGCCAGCAGCCCCGGACTAGCGGGAGAAAGAACCGGGGAGCTGTTTTTT	CASSPGLAGERTGELFF
TRBV12-5	TRBJ2-2	TRBD2	-	TGTGCTAGTGGTCCAGGACTAGCGGGAGACCACACCGGGGAGCTGTTTTTT	CASGPGLAGDHTGELFF
TRBV5-1	TRBJ1-1	-	-	TGCGCCAGCAGCAGAACGGCCGGGGGGAGGACTGAAGCTTTCTTT	CASSRTAGGRTEAFF
TRBV4-1	TRBJ1-2	-	-	TGCGCCAGCAGCCAAGAACCACCAAAACGGGATGGCTACACCTTC	CASSQEPPKRDGYTF
TRBV10-3	TRBJ1-4	-	once	TGTGCCATCAGTGAACAAAATGAAAAACTGTTTTTT	CAISEQNEKLFF
TRBV5-1	TRBJ1-4	-	-	TGCGCCAGCAGCTTGGAGGCAACTAATGAAAAACTGTTTTTT	CASSLEATNEKLFF
TRBV18	TRBJ2-7	TRBD1	-	TGTGCCAGCGGTACAGGGGGCGGCTACGAGCAGTACTTC	CASGTGGGYEQYF
TRBV30	TRBJ1-5	-	-	TGTGCCTGGGGGACGGGGGTTATACCCCAGCATTTT	CAWGTGVIPQHF
TRBV2	TRBJ2-3	TRBD2	-	TGTGCCAGCAGTCTAGCGGTGCTCACAGATACGCAGTATTTT	CASSLAVLTDTQYF
TRBV5-6	TRBJ2-7	TRBD1	-	TGTGCCAGCATCCTCTTGGGACAGGGGGCCCACGAGCAGTACTTC	CASILLGQGAHEQYF
TRBV9	TRBJ2-7	TRBD1	-	TGTGCCAGCAGCGCCCGGACAGGGGACCACGAGCAGTACTTC	CASSARTGDHEQYF
TRBV11-3	TRBJ2-7	TRBD1	few	TGTGCCAGCAGCTTGAAGCCGGGACAGAGCTACGAGCAGTACTTC	CASSLKPGQSYEQYF
TRBV9	TRBJ2-3	-	-	TGTGCCAGCAGCGTAGCCCTTTCCACAGATACGCAGTATTTT	CASSVALSTDTQYF